A single sample gave rise to the 28 T cell receptor beta chains below, sequenced in a study of T cells in localized non-small cell lung cancer. Assay used: immunoSEQ multiplex PCR; TCRdb lists only in-frame clones, some missing. Of over 1,500 clones in the sample, 23% were seen once. The sequencing used normal lung tissue next to the tumor, collected before any cancer treatment. These receptors were taken from a male donor at least 60 years old with stage I lung adenocarcinoma.

Here the CDR3 reads CATMTWGRTEAFF. The CDR3 DNA follows: TGTGCCACCATGACATGGGGGCGCACTGAAGCTTTCTTT. The rearrangement uses TRBV9 and TRBJ1-1, with D maybe TRBD1 (6 bases). This CDR3 contains 13 residues. The germline V gene encodes CDR1 SGDLS and CDR2 YYNGEE. V dropped 9 bases and J dropped 4 bases, with 16 bases sitting between them.

The chain has TRBV7-2 and TRBJ2-3; TRBD1 matches at 8 bases. V shed 4 bases and J 3 bases; nucleotides not matched to a gene: 15. The germline V gene has CDR1 SGHTA and CDR2 FQGNSA. The CDR3 has 18 amino acids. CDR3 loop: CASSSQTGGFLRTDTQYF. As DNA, the CDR3 is TGTGCCAGCAGCTCTCAAACAGGGGGATTTTTGAGAACAGATACGCAGTATTTT.

Relative to its sample, this clone is medium-sized. This chain joins TRBV2 and TRBJ1-2; possible D gene TRBD1, 6 bases. The CDR3 length is 14 residues. V dropped 6 bases and J dropped 3 bases, with 14 bases sitting between them. The germline V gene has CDR1 SNHLY and CDR2 FYNNEI. CDR3 sequence (DNA): TGTGCCAGCAGCAAGGGGGGGGAAGACTATGGCTACACCTTC. The encoded protein is CASSKGGEDYGYTF.

By its share, this clone is medium-sized. The chain couples TRBV6-8 to TRBJ2-3, with 10 bases lining up with TRBD1. Germline CDR1 MNHGY, CDR2 SAAAGT. The CDR3 runs 17 residues. With V trimmed by 4 bases and J by 3 bases, 10 bases remained unmatched. Here the CDR3 DNA reads TGTGCCAGCAGTTCCGAATCCCCGGGACAGGGGACAGATACGCAGTATTTT. It codes for CASSSESPGQGTDTQYF.

The chain couples TRBV5-1 to TRBJ1-1; D is uncertain. In germline, CDR1 is SGHRS, CDR2 YFSETQ. The germline V and J ends were trimmed by 0 bases and 2 bases, with 11 bases remaining between them. The CDR3 extends over 15 amino acids. The CDR3: CASSLDGRPNTEAFF. CDR3 DNA: TGCGCCAGCAGCTTGGATGGTAGGCCTAACACTGAAGCTTTCTTT. The full variable domain, its missing parts supplied by reference TRBV5-1 and TRBJ1-1, is KAGVTQTPRYLIKTRGQQVTLSCSPISGHRSVSWYQQTPGQGLQFLFEYFSETQRNKGNFPGRFSGRQFSNSRSEMNVSTLELGDSALYLCASSLDGRPNTEAFFGQGTRLTVV.

This chain links TRBV28 with TRBJ1-3; 7 bases map to TRBD1. Per germline, CDR1 MDHEN and CDR2 SYDVKM. CDR3 size: 13 residues. J gave up 4 bases and V 6 bases, and 3 bases lay outside the gene matches. The CDR3 nucleotides are TGTGCCAGCAGGACAGGGACCGGAAACACCATATATTTT. Translated, it gives CASRTGTGNTIYF.

Worth noting for this clone: One end of the junction is discordant with germline, which a read error may explain. The V and J genes are TRBV6-8 and TRBJ2-3; the match to TRBD2 covers 10 bases. Germline V CDR1 and CDR2: MNHGY, SAAAGT. This CDR3 is built from 15 residues. CDR3 in DNA: TGTGCCATCAGTGGTTCAGCGGGGGGGCTAGATACGCAGTATTTT. Translating it yields CAISGSAGGLDTQYF.

This chain joins TRBV9 and TRBJ2-7, with 9 bases lining up with TRBD1. Germline CDR1 and CDR2: SGDLS and YYNGEE. The V segment lost 7 bases and the J segment 1 base; nucleotides outside the gene matches: 3. The CDR3 loop spans 13 amino acids. CDR3 nucleotides: TGTGCCAGCGGGGGACAGGGATCCTACGAGCAGTACTTC. Encoded protein: CASGGQGSYEQYF.

This clone has only a few counts. The rearrangement joins TRBV19 to TRBJ1-4; no firm D call. Germline-derived CDR1 and CDR2 are LNHDA and SQIVND (reference sequence). Deletions cut 3 bases from V and 8 bases from J, with 13 bases between. The CDR3 has 14 residues. The CDR3 bases are TGTGCCAGTAGTATGTCGGGCGGAGGCGAAAAACTGTTTTTT. It yields the protein CASSMSGGGEKLFF.

This sequence joins TRBV14 and TRBJ2-7, with 10 bases matching TRBD2. This CDR3 has 15 residues. Germline trimming cut 3 bases from V and 3 bases from J; bases unmatched to any gene: 5. Germline lookup yields CDR1 SGHDN and CDR2 FVKESK. CDR3 DNA sequence: TGTGCCAGCAGCCACATTCCTAGCGGGGGCTACGAGCAGTACTTC. Translation gives CASSHIPSGGYEQYF. Full variable domain (rest looked up from reference TRBV14 and TRBJ2-7): EAGVTQFPSHSVIEKGQTVTLRCDPISGHDNLYWYRRVMGKEIKFLLHFVKESKQDESGMPNNRFLAERTGGTYSTLKVQPAELEDSGVYFCASSHIPSGGYEQYFGPGTRLTVT.

The V and J genes are TRBV11-3 and TRBJ2-1; 9 bases match TRBD2. CDR1 is SGHNT and CDR2 is YENEEA in the germline V gene. Trimming took 6 bases from V and 0 from J; bases not matched to a gene: 6. The CDR3 extends over 16 amino acids. The CDR3 DNA sequence: TGTGCCAGCAGTCGTAGCGGGAGCAGCTCCTACAATGAGCAGTTCTTC. This gives the protein CASSRSGSSSYNEQFF.

Within the sample, this clone is medium-sized (0.01 to 0.1%). V usage is TRBV6-8 and J usage is TRBJ2-5, with 10 bases matching TRBD1. The CDR3 contains 14 residues. Germline lookup yields CDR1 MNHGY and CDR2 SAAAGT. The ends lost 6 bases at V and 5 bases at J; junction bases unmatched: 6. The chain's CDR3 is CASSGTGVLETQYF. DNA for the CDR3: TGTGCCAGCAGCGGGACAGGGGTTCTGGAGACCCAGTACTTC.

CDR3 bases: TGTGCCTGGAAGGGGCCGTCCGAGGATGGCTACACCTTC. As protein: CAWKGPSEDGYTF. V gene TRBV30 combines with J gene TRBJ1-2; D might be TRBD1 (5 bases). Germline V gives CDR1 GTSNPN, CDR2 SVGIG (reference sequence). The CDR3 consists of 13 residues. The germline V and J ends were trimmed by 4 bases and 6 bases, with 15 bases remaining between them.

This clone appeared a few times. This chain links TRBV29-1 with TRBJ2-7, with 9 bases lining up with TRBD2. The CDR3 loop spans 18 amino acids. The junction had 14 bases not matched to a gene; V was cut back by 2 bases and J by 0 bases. The germline CDR1 and CDR2 sequences are SQVTM and ANQGSEA. CDR3: CSVESGPQLAGSSYEQYF. In nucleotides, the CDR3 is TGCAGCGTTGAATCGGGACCCCAGCTAGCGGGGTCCTCCTACGAGCAGTACTTC.

Only one count was recorded for this clone. V usage is TRBV19 and J usage is TRBJ2-2; D gene ambiguous. V was shortened by 5 bases and J by 0 bases, with 7 bases between the two germline ends. Germline V gene data show CDR1 as LNHDA and CDR2 as SQIVND (reference sequence). This CDR3 comprises 14 residues. In DNA, the CDR3 is TGTGCCAGTAGTTTTAGTTCGAACACCGGGGAGCTGTTTTTT. Its protein product is CASSFSSNTGELFF.

This chain joins TRBV11-3 and TRBJ1-1; no firm D call. Germline CDR1 SGHNT, CDR2 YENEEA. The CDR3 covers 15 residues. Trimming removed 4 bases from V and 0 bases from J, with 12 bases in between. The DNA of the CDR3 is TGTGCCAGCAGCTCCGAATTGAAGCTGAACACTGAAGCTTTCTTT. It codes for CASSSELKLNTEAFF.

This clone has only a few counts. V usage is TRBV10-2 and J usage is TRBJ2-2; TRBD2 aligns across 7 bases. Germline V gene data show CDR1 as WSHSY and CDR2 as SAAADI. The trim removed 6 bases at V and 8 bases at J, leaving 9 bases unmatched. The CDR3 runs to 14 residues. In nucleotides, the CDR3 is TGCGCCAGCAGCGCCGCGGGGGACGTTGGGGAGCTGTTTTTT. Encoded protein: CASSAAGDVGELFF.

This clone was seen a few times. The J gene is TRBJ2-1, the V gene TRBV9; 10 nucleotides align to TRBD2. Germline V lookup: CDR1 SGDLS, CDR2 YYNGEE. This CDR3 has 17 residues. V trimming: 2 bases; J trimming: 4 bases; junction bases outside the gene matches: 9. CDR3 region: CASSVLWGTSEYNEQFF. The DNA of the CDR3 is TGTGCCAGCAGCGTGCTCTGGGGGACTAGCGAATACAATGAGCAGTTCTTC.

This rearrangement joins TRBV5-1 to TRBJ1-6, with 7 bases matching TRBD1. Germline assignment: CDR1 SGHRS and CDR2 YFSETQ. The CDR3 loop spans 16 amino acids. V shed 5 bases, J shed 4 bases, and the junction held 9 bases outside the gene matches. The CDR3 spells CASRSGTVLYNSPLHF. The CDR3 nucleotides are TGCGCCAGCAGGTCCGGGACAGTACTATATAATTCACCCCTCCACTTT.

Turning to this clone: One end of the junction fails to match germline, which may point to a read error. The chain carries TRBV6-8 and TRBJ1-2; the match to TRBD1 covers 8 bases. The CDR3 is 13 amino acids. CDR1 and CDR2 (germline): MNHGY, SAAAGT. The CDR3 here is CAISAGQGWGYTF. CDR3 bases: TGTGCCATCAGTGCCGGACAGGGTTGGGGCTACACCTTC.

CDR3 DNA sequence: TGCGCCAGCCGCTTCTGGAGGGCCACCGGGGAGCTGTTTTTT. The encoded protein is CASRFWRATGELFF. V usage is TRBV10-2 and J usage is TRBJ2-2; perhaps TRBD2 as D (6 bases). V was trimmed by 8 bases and J by 4 bases, leaving 14 bases between them. Germline V lookup: CDR1 WSHSY, CDR2 SAAADI. The CDR3 spans 14 residues.

V gene TRBV6-8 combines with J gene TRBJ1-6; D call uncertain. V lost 8 bases, J lost 3 bases, and 11 bases lay in between. Germline V gene sequence: CDR1 MNHGY, CDR2 SAAAGT. This CDR3 spans 14 amino acids. The CDR3 DNA reads TGTGCCAGCCAGTCGACCAACTATAATTCACCCCTCCACTTT. It encodes CASQSTNYNSPLHF.

This clone was seen a few times. The genes are TRBV6-8 and TRBJ2-2; the match to TRBD2 covers 9 bases. The germline V gene encodes CDR1 MNHGY and CDR2 SAAAGT. The CDR3 is 17 residues long. J lost 3 bases, V lost 5 bases, and 10 bases had no gene match. CDR3 sequence reads: CASSALRGGGDTGELFF. For the CDR3, the DNA is TGTGCCAGCAGTGCTCTGCGGGGGGGCGGGGACACCGGGGAGCTGTTTTTT.

This clone occurred a few times. From the germline J gene comes the end of the CDR3, since the read stops 1 residue before it. The V gene is TRBV10-3, the J gene TRBJ1-5; 10 positions agree with TRBD1. CDR1 is ENHRY, CDR2 SYGVKD, per germline. Trimming at V came to 0 bases and at J to 7 bases, leaving 3 bases not matched to a gene. The length of the CDR3 is 15 residues. CDR3 amino acids: CAISESAGQGQPQHF. The part of the CDR3 DNA that was read is TGTGCCATCAGTGAGTCCGCGGGACAGGGGCAGCCCCAGCAT.

J is TRBJ1-2 and V is TRBV1; the table's TRBD1 call for D was not verified on the DNA. TRBV1 constitutes a pseudogene. The CDR3 sequence is 15 residues long. CDR3 DNA sequence: TGCGCCAGCAGCCAAGGCAGGACAGCGACCTTAGGCTACACCTTC. Its protein product is CASSQGRTATLGYTF.

The V call is TRBV19, the J call TRBJ2-4; D uncertain. The CDR3 spans 15 residues. Trimming stripped 6 bases from V and 0 bases from J, with 12 bases between. Germline V gene lookup returns CDR1 LNHDA and CDR2 SQIVND (reference sequence). CDR3 region: CASSHNYLAKNIQYF. For the CDR3, the DNA is TGTGCCAGTAGCCATAACTACTTAGCCAAAAACATTCAGTACTTC.

This clone has more than one count but fewer than ten. V gene TRBV6-8 combines with J gene TRBJ2-3, with D hard to call. Germline CDR1 is MNHGY and CDR2 is SAAAGT. The length of the CDR3 is 15 residues. Trimming cost V 5 bases and J 2 bases, with 14 bases left between them. The CDR3 sequence is CASSPPEAITDTQYF. DNA of the CDR3: TGTGCCAGCAGTCCCCCCGAGGCGATCACAGATACGCAGTATTTT.

In its sample, this clone was seen a few times. This rearrangement joins TRBV9 to TRBJ1-4; 7 nucleotides match TRBD1. Germline CDR1 is SGDLS and CDR2 is YYNGEE. Unmatched junction bases numbered 4, after V lost 0 bases and J lost 5 bases. The CDR3 is 15 amino acids. For the CDR3, the DNA is TGTGCCAGCAGCGTAGAGGGGGCGCTAAATGAAAAACTGTTTTTT. Its translation is CASSVEGALNEKLFF.